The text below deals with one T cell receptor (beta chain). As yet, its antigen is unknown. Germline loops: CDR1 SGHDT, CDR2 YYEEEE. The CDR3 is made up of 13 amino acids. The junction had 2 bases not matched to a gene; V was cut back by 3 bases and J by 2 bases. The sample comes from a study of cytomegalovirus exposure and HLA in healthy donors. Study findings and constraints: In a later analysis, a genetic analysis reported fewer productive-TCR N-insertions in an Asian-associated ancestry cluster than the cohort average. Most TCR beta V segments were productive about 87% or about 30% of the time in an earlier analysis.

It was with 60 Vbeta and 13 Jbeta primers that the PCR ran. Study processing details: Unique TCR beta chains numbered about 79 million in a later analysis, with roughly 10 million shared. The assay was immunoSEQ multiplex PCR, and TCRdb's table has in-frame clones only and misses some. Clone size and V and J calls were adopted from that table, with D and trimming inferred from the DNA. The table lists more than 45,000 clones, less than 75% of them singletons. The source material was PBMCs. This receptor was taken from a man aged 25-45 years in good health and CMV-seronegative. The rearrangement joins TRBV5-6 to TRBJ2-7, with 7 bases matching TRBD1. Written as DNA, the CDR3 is TGTGCCAGCAGCTGGGGGACAGCCTACGAGCAGTACTTC. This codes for CASSWGTAYEQYF.